This paragraph covers one T cell receptor (beta chain) sequence. V lost 0 bases, J lost 7 bases, and 12 bases lay in between. CDR1 and CDR2 from the germline V gene are DFQATT and SNEGSKA (reference sequence). This CDR3 region has 13 residues. The entry originates in a study of blood T cells in healthy people across ages. Through a sample-barcoded 5' primer and a J-beta primer mix, a second PCR was run for roughly 6 to 11 cycles. MiXCR was run by TCRdb on the 5' RACE reads, yielding one entry per CDR3 protein. Among hundreds of thousands of distinct CDR3 sequences, roughly 49% were seen once, and the ten largest hold around a third.

Sequencing input: blood. The TCR was taken from a woman between 55 and 75 years old in good health. V gene TRBV20-1 combines with J gene TRBJ1-2; D possibly corresponds to TRBD1 (6 bases). CDR3 loop: CSAREEGEFGYTF. The CDR3 coding sequence is TGCAGTGCTAGAGAGGAGGGGGAGTTTGGCTACACCTTC.